This T cell receptor beta chain emerged from a study of cytomegalovirus exposure and HLA in healthy donors (dated by TCRdb to about 2017). For the study in its entirety: An earlier analysis of 587 of the donors reported over 250 Gb of sequence data and around 110 million unique TCR beta sequences obtained from some 200 million T cells. An early release covering roughly 580 HLA-typed donors comprised about 300 gigabases of sequencing data and 85 million or so unique TCR sequences. Of the approximately 400 genotyped donors, about 80% fell in the genetic ancestry cluster associated with self-reported Caucasian donors. The study aimed to test whether signatures of past pathogen exposure could be identified by cataloging public T cell receptors. Using immunosequencing, the study profiled T cell repertoires from some 670 subjects and related those repertoires to cytomegalovirus serostatus. Besides the first cohort of 666 subjects, a separate validation cohort made up of 90 to 150 different subjects was used. The study combined high-throughput TCR immunosequencing, statistical association of individual TCRs with disease status, and machine learning to predict cytomegalovirus infection status. A later analysis re-examined previously published TCR beta repertoires from 600 to 700 donors and added high-resolution HLA genotyping to investigate patterns of TCR occurrence. Rather than using new phenotypic data, the later analysis identified candidate immune exposures from TCR beta sequences and from how often those sequences occurred across donors. An earlier analysis of more than 450 of the donors used high-throughput TCR beta sequencing to judge whether each TCR beta V gene segment behaved as functional or pseudogenic. Donor age, sex, ethnicity and CMV serostatus were compiled together with the repertoire data. A later genetic analysis took genome-wide SNP genotypes for about 55% of the 666 donors and used that subset as a discovery cohort. All discovery cohort repertoires had been generated using a single sequencing platform. Both class I and class II loci were covered by HLA typing, at four-digit resolution. The number of typed donors differed by locus: roughly 629-630 for A, B, C, DRB1 and DQB1; 500 to 550 for DQA1; over 600 for DPA1; and approximately 450 for DPB1. Several DR-DQ haplotypes were handled as single units for association and clustering because linkage in the cohort was strong. Across under 500 genotyped donors of the cohort, an average of approximately 240,000 unique TCR beta nucleotide sequences per donor were sequenced, and roughly 20% of those sequences were non-productive.

For this chain, trimming is 0 bases at the V end and 3 bases at the J end, and the number of junction bases without a gene match is 5. According to the germline V gene, CDR1 reads SGDLS and CDR2 reads YYNGEE. There are 16 amino acids in the CDR3, from cysteine to phenylalanine inclusive. Just the 48-base CDR3 DNA is kept, in frame starting at base 1. The method behind the library was the immunoSEQ multiplex PCR assay. For the multiplex PCR, a mixture combining 60 forward primers for TCR Vbeta segments and 13 reverse primers for TCR Jbeta segments was used. Amplification of the CDR3 region of rearranged TCR beta genes was performed with a multiplex PCR assay on genomic DNA. The Illumina HiSeq System was used to sequence the amplified TCR beta libraries as 87-base-pair reads. In the original analysis: A later analysis counted approximately 76 million unique TCR beta chains across the 650 to 700 repertoires, and some 11 million of these chains were shared by at least two donors. A nearest-neighbor algorithm error-corrected the raw reads and collapsed the reads into unique sequences, merging closely related sequences to remove PCR and sequencing errors. CDR3 sequences were aligned to IMGT reference sequences to assign V, D and J gene segments. For a sequence to be retained, a match of at least six nucleotides was required to both a V gene segment and a J gene segment. Rearrangements were classified as productive when the CDR3 lacked stop codons and remained in frame with V and J, and all other rearrangements were classified as non-productive. CDR3 was defined by IMGT convention, running from the second conserved V-encoded cysteine to the conserved J-encoded phenylalanine. Sequences without an unambiguous match to a single V gene segment were excluded from the earlier analysis of approximately 600 of the donors. An earlier analysis of several hundred of the donors classified V segments as functional when productive rearrangements were above 56.7% and as segregating when the standard deviation between donors was above 5%. A statistical classification framework was built to diagnose cytomegalovirus status from the catalog of TCR beta chain sequences. In a later analysis, TCR nucleotide sequences were compared against IMGT/GENE-DB human TR gene sequences so that V and J genes could be assigned. The TCRdist pipeline was used in a later analysis to assign CDR3 sequences and most-parsimonious VDJ recombination scenarios. In a later analysis, every TCR beta chain was defined by the combination of its CDR3 amino acid sequence and its V-gene family, and reads without a unique V-gene family were dropped. In a later analysis, some 600 highly shared, low-generation-probability nucleotide sequences were removed to address suspected cross-contamination and a sequencing artifact. For each public chain, a later analysis derived a clonal expansion index from normalized ranks of inferred template counts within each repertoire. A later analysis computed generation probabilities with a VDJ recombination model fitted to out-of-frame rearrangements, and checked the results against IGoR. Hypergeometric tests were used in a later analysis to score TCR-TCR, TCR-HLA and TCR-CMV co-occurrence, with a repertoire-size bias correction applied to the TCR pairs. To estimate false discovery rates, a later analysis permuted the HLA or CMV assignments 20 times. In a later analysis, co-occurring TCRs were grouped using DBSCAN, with TCRdist sequence similarity added in when clustering inside HLA-allele-positive subsets. Repertoires with fewer than 30,000 or more than 120,000 public chains, plus five repertoires with anomalous nucleotide sharing, were excluded from co-occurrence clustering. Held by TCRdb, this immuneACCESS table contains in-frame sequences only and omits some clones. Under half of the omission traces to an unresolved V gene where checked; the cause of the rest is unknown. That table is the source of V, J and clone size, and D and trimming were worked out from the DNA. The sample contains roughly 160,000 clones, 75% of them found a single time. The ten largest clones take up about 7.7% of the sample.

The cohort was made up of approximately 670 healthy bone marrow donors. At the time of sampling, all cohort members were nominally healthy, though unrecorded immune exposures were likely present. The donor tested CMV seropositive, placing the donor among the 250 to 300 seropositive members of the cohort. A peripheral blood sample was collected from each donor, and TCR beta sequencing was performed on peripheral blood mononuclear cells. The Qiagen DNeasy Blood Extraction Kit was used to extract genomic DNA from the blood cell samples. On this clone: Its recognized antigen is unknown. Base-call qualities are not available, and no considerably larger clone is one nucleotide away.

General conclusions and limits of the study: According to a later analysis, parvovirus B19, influenza, CMV and Epstein-Barr virus appeared linked to several top co-occurrence clusters. The presence/absence analyses assumed that sequencing depth was roughly uniform across donors, and that assumption may not be true. Because counts were too low, about 15 rarely observed V segments, including chromosome 9 orphons, were left out of the earlier analysis of approximately 500 of the donors. In an earlier analysis of a few hundred of the donors, most TCR beta V segments were observed in productive rearrangements about 87% or about 30% of the time, broadly matching IMGT annotations. A total of roughly 160 TCR beta chains were listed by the study as associated with cytomegalovirus. The 87-base-pair reads could not distinguish some IMGT-functional V segments, including TRBV6-2 and TRBV6-3, so those segments were excluded. According to the authors, the approach could potentially be generalized to other disease states and immunological phenotypes. Cytomegalovirus status was reported to be diagnosed by the classifier with high specificity and sensitivity in both the original and validation cohorts. An association between a missense DCLRE1C variant and V-gene and J-gene trimming of TCR beta chains was found in a later genetic analysis and replicated in an independent cohort. A later genetic analysis reported fewer N-insertions in productive TCRs among donors in an Asian-associated ancestry cluster than the roughly 690-donor mean. A cluster of highly shared sequence variants was judged likely to represent a technical artifact of the sequencing pipeline. In a later analysis, TCR association rates were found to vary across HLA loci, with the most associated TCRs seen for DRB1 alleles and the fewest for HLA-C alleles. Compared with equally common non-associated chains, HLA-associated TCR beta chains in a later analysis were more clonally expanded and had lower generation probabilities. When HLA alleles, especially DR and DQ, strongly co-occurred, attributing TCR associations to individual alleles was difficult. At a false discovery rate of 0.05, a later analysis linked approximately 18,000 TCR beta sequences to specific HLA alleles. Immune exposure information for the cohort was limited to CMV serostatus. A further reported finding was that TCR beta sequences accurately predicted the HLA-A and HLA-B alleles for most subjects in the first cohort. Correlated functional status among segregating V segments might be attributable to linkage disequilibrium, but an unknown experimental factor could not be ruled out. Only TCR beta chains were sequenced in this cohort, and the absence of alpha or paired-chain data limited detectable features. Most TCR sequences were observed very rarely across donors, whereas some public TCRs were present in many individuals. Three of the identified cytomegalovirus-associated TCR beta chains were confirmed in vitro to be specific for cytomegalovirus antigens. HLA typing was unavailable for some donors at each locus, so association tests used only the typed subset. Most CMV-associated TCR beta chains appeared to be HLA-restricted in a later analysis, and the HLA associations seemed to be driven largely by CMV exposure.

The rearranged segments are TRBV9 and TRBJ2-1, with 8 bases matching TRBD2. Sample: PBMCs. The clonotype was recovered from a woman aged 40 to 50 in good health and CMV-seropositive. The CDR3 protein: CASSVGGSGNYNEQFF. The sequence in DNA is TGTGCCAGCAGCGTAGGGGGTAGCGGGAACTACAATGAGCAGTTCTTC.